Following are 18 T cell receptor beta chains from one sample sequenced in a study of PD-1 and CTLA-4 blockade in melanoma (TCRdb year 2021). Receptor libraries were prepared by the immunoSEQ multiplex PCR assay. The source is immuneACCESS, and TCRdb retained only in-frame sequences with V and J called. Part of the clones is not carried over; for the studies checked, unresolved V genes explain less than half of this, and the remainder is unexplained. This sample comprises tens of thousands of clones, around 90% of them detected only once. The biggest ten clones account for about 8.6% of the sample. Sequencing used CD8+ T cells from peripheral blood, obtained from a patient given anti-PD-1 treatment. These receptors came from a human donor with melanoma.

To note about this clone: Germline and junction disagree at one end, which may indicate a read error. The chain combines TRBV15 with TRBJ2-1, with D possibly being TRBD2 (5 bases). Per germline, CDR1 LNHNV and CDR2 YYDKDF (reference sequence). This CDR3 has 15 residues. CDR3 in DNA: TGTGCCACCAGCAGAGATCGACTATCCTTCAATGAGCAGTTCTTC. Protein sequence: CATSRDRLSFNEQFF.

The chain combines TRBV18 with TRBJ2-3; TRBD1 is a possible D gene (6 bases). Germline V gives CDR1 KGHSH, CDR2 LQKENI. The CDR3 is 17 residues long. Trimming cost V 0 bases and J 2 bases, with 15 bases left between them. The CDR3 is CASSPPLGQSSTDTQYF. CDR3 DNA: TGTGCCAGCTCACCACCTCTCGGACAGTCTTCCACAGATACGCAGTATTTT.

This clone was counted a single time. The J gene is TRBJ2-1, the V gene TRBV19; 10 bases are shared with TRBD2. V lost 7 bases to trimming and J lost 7 bases; unmatched junction nucleotides: 13. The germline gives CDR1 LNHDA, CDR2 SQIVND (reference sequence). This CDR3 is 16 amino acids long. CDR3 bases: TGTGCCAGTACCTCGAGCGAACTAGCGGGGTGGAATGAGCAGTTCTTC. Its translation is CASTSSELAGWNEQFF.

The rearrangement joins TRBV5-3 to TRBJ2-2; no clear D. TRBV5-3 is an open reading frame whose function is uncertain. V was cut by 0 bases and J by 2 bases, with 11 bases left in between. The CDR3 loop spans 16 amino acids. The CDR3 sequence: CARSLGSRKNTGELFF. DNA of the CDR3: TGTGCCAGAAGCTTGGGTAGTCGCAAAAACACCGGGGAGCTGTTTTTT.

The chain joins TRBV27 to TRBJ1-1; D gene uncertain. V lost 3 bases and J 3 bases, leaving 8 bases between the germline ends. Germline V gene data show CDR1 as MNHEY and CDR2 as SMNVEV (reference sequence). The CDR3 has 13 amino acids. The CDR3 bases are TGTGCCAGCAGTTTGGGCCTTTACACTGAAGCTTTCTTT. Encoded protein: CASSLGLYTEAFF.

V gene TRBV6-5 combines with J gene TRBJ2-5, with 10 bases identical to TRBD2. There are 15 residues in the CDR3. With V trimmed by 5 bases and J by 4 bases, 7 bases remained unmatched. From germline, CDR1 is MNHEY and CDR2 SVGAGI. CDR3 amino acids: CASSHLAGAGETQYF. CDR3 nucleotide sequence: TGTGCCAGCAGTCACCTAGCGGGAGCGGGAGAGACCCAGTACTTC.

CDR3 amino acids: CASSLGLAENEQYF. Here the CDR3 DNA reads TGTGCCAGCAGCCTTGGACTAGCGGAGAACGAGCAGTACTTC. The chain uses TRBV5-4 and TRBJ2-7, with 10 bases that match TRBD2. Germline V gene data show CDR1 as SGHNT and CDR2 as YYREEE (reference sequence). V dropped 4 bases and J dropped 5; count of bases not matched to a gene: 6. The CDR3 consists of 14 residues.

The chain joins TRBV10-3 to TRBJ1-1, with D hard to call. Trimming removed 10 bases at V and 4 bases at J, with 16 bases between. CDR1 and CDR2 (germline): ENHRY, SYGVKD. This CDR3 is 13 amino acids long. DNA for the CDR3: TGTGCCACCCGGGAATCTTGGGGCACTGAAGCTTTCTTT. Protein: CATRESWGTEAFF.

The V call is TRBV12-3 or TRBV12-4, the J call TRBJ2-3, with 9 bases lining up with TRBD2. The CDR3 length is 13 residues. The ends lost 7 bases at V and 3 bases at J; junction bases unmatched: 2. The CDR3 region is CASTSGTTDTQYF. As DNA, the CDR3 is TGTGCCAGCACTAGCGGGACTACAGATACGCAGTATTTT.

This chain uses TRBV18 with TRBJ1-1, with 8 positions matching TRBD1. CDR1 and CDR2 (germline): KGHSH, LQKENI. After removal of 6 bases from V and 1 base from J, the junction contained 7 bases not matched to a gene. The CDR3 sequence is 15 residues long. DNA for the CDR3: TGTGCCAGCTCCCCGGGGACAGGCAGGAACACTGAAGCTTTCTTT. Translation: CASSPGTGRNTEAFF.

The V and J genes are TRBV3-1 (or the pseudogene TRBV3-2) and TRBJ2-7; D remains ambiguous. This CDR3 has 14 amino acids. The germline gives CDR1 LGHDT, CDR2 YNNKEL (reference sequence). V lost 1 base to trimming and J lost 2 bases, with 9 bases between them. The CDR3 loop is CASSQVRSPYEQYF. The CDR3 nucleotides are TGTGCCAGCAGCCAAGTACGTAGCCCCTACGAGCAGTACTTC.

V gene TRBV28 combines with J gene TRBJ2-5, with D unclear. CDR1 is MDHEN, CDR2 SYDVKM, per germline. CDR3 length: 15 amino acids. The ends were cut back, 6 bases at V and 1 base at J, with 15 bases in the middle. The CDR3 nucleotides are TGTGCCAGCAGGTCATTCACGAATCCCCAAGAGACCCAGTACTTC. It translates to CASRSFTNPQETQYF.

The genes are TRBV12-3 or TRBV12-4 and TRBJ2-1; D unclear. Between the trimmed V and J ends, which lost 6 bases and 5 bases, there was a span of 11 bases. This CDR3 contains 13 residues. The CDR3 sequence: CASSLGLNNEQFF. The CDR3 region has the DNA TGTGCCAGCAGCCTGGGCCTTAACAATGAGCAGTTCTTC.

In its sample, this clone was seen once. The rearrangement links TRBV27 to TRBJ2-1, with 8 bases fitting TRBD2. Trimming cost V 2 bases and J 5 bases; bases outside gene matches: 8. Germline V gives CDR1 MNHEY, CDR2 SMNVEV (reference sequence). This CDR3 comprises 16 residues. The CDR3 region is CASSLRVGLANNEQFF. The CDR3 nucleotides read TGTGCCAGCAGTTTAAGAGTAGGACTAGCCAACAATGAGCAGTTCTTC.

V gene TRBV29-1 combines with J gene TRBJ2-7; D is perhaps TRBD1 (5 bases). V was cut by 0 bases and J by 3 bases, with 9 bases left in between. CDR3 size: 13 residues. From germline, CDR1 is SQVTM and CDR2 ANQGSEA. This CDR3 is CSVEEGQGYEQYF. CDR3 bases: TGCAGCGTTGAAGAAGGGCAGGGCTACGAGCAGTACTTC.

This chain connects TRBV28 to TRBJ1-5, with D uncertain. The CDR3 length is 16 residues. V lost 5 bases and J 5 bases, leaving 19 bases between the germline ends. Per germline, CDR1 MDHEN and CDR2 SYDVKM. Written as DNA, the CDR3 is TGTGCCAGCAGTCCCGAGGAGTTCGGGGAGGATCAGCCCCAGCATTTT. This gives the protein CASSPEEFGEDQPQHF.

The chain uses TRBV11-3 and TRBJ2-2, with TRBD1 matching over 8 bases. The CDR3 loop spans 15 amino acids. CDR1 and CDR2 (germline): SGHNT, YENEEA. Trimming at V came to 5 bases and at J to 5 bases, leaving 7 bases not matched to a gene. This chain's CDR3 is CASSPRQGRTGELFF. In DNA, the CDR3 is TGTGCCAGCAGCCCCAGACAGGGGCGGACCGGGGAGCTGTTTTTT.

This chain connects TRBV11-3 to TRBJ2-3; D not certain. The CDR3 consists of 17 residues. Germline assignment: CDR1 SGHNT and CDR2 YENEEA. The V end lost 6 bases, the J end lost 2 bases, and 21 bases lay between the germline ends. The CDR3 DNA reads TGTGCCAGCAGAACCCGGCATTACTCCTCCTCCACAGATACGCAGTATTTT. Protein sequence: CASRTRHYSSSTDTQYF.